This T cell receptor (beta chain) was retrieved from a study of neoadjuvant anti-PD-1 for oral cavity cancer. For the study at large: Most patients had three to four biweekly doses of 3 mg/kg nivolumab before resection.

The germline V gene has CDR1 WSHSY and CDR2 SAAADI. The CDR3 length is 16 residues. The ends lost 6 bases at V and 5 bases at J; junction bases unmatched: 9. TCRdb's copy holds only in-frame clones and misses some; the assay was immunoSEQ multiplex PCR. The table has over 80,000 clones, roughly 80% seen once. The gene calls are TRBV10-2 and TRBJ2-5; 13 bases match TRBD2. The material sequenced was PBMCs, taken before nivolumab (anti-PD-1) treatment. This TCR derives from a person aged 40 to 85 with oral cavity squamous cell carcinoma. For the CDR3, the DNA is TGCGCCAGCAGGGAATTGGGACTAGCGGGAAGTGAGACCCAGTACTTC. Translation: CASRELGLAGSETQYF.